These T cell receptor beta chains were read from a single sample in a study of blood T cell repertoires in COVID-19. Some clones are missing from TCRdb's copy, which holds only in-frame ones; the method was immunoSEQ multiplex PCR. The sample lists roughly 160,000 clones; about four fifths were seen once. Sequenced material: PBMCs or T cells enriched from blood (not recorded which). The receptors shown here come from a man aged 45-65 years who had recovered from COVID-19. Each CDR3 is given with its conserved first and last residue. D genes are given only for firm matches.

>TRBJ1-1|TRBV5-1|TRBD1
CASSSGQVPEAFF
>TRBJ2-1|TRBV5-4|TRBD2
CASSLARTSGGDEQFF
>TRBJ1-4|TRBV7-2|-
CASSLDAGSYEKLFF
>TRBJ2-1|TRBV7-8|-
CASSLEFGLQNNEQFF
>TRBJ1-1|TRBV2|TRBD1
CASRDRAEVEAFF
>TRBJ2-1|TRBV3-1/TRBV3-2|TRBD2
CASSPFLSSGSPEQFF
>TRBJ2-2|TRBV27|-
CASSLLDNLNTGELFF
>TRBJ1-6|TRBV5-1|TRBD1
CASSLEGTGDNSPLHF
>TRBJ2-3|TRBV21-1|-
CASSNWGGGRTSPTDTQYF
>TRBJ1-2|TRBV5-4|-
CASSPAAGNYGYTF
>TRBJ2-2|TRBV14|-
CASSQDLGTLDITGELFF
>TRBJ2-7|TRBV18|TRBD1
CASSPSRDRNHEQYF
>TRBJ1-2|TRBV27|-
CASSWLTGNSYGYTF
>TRBJ2-3|TRBV5-4|TRBD2
CASSPGLAGTSTDTQYF
>TRBJ1-4|TRBV27|-
CASSLEQYSEKLFF
>TRBJ1-3|TRBV24-1|-
CATSDSGQRGNTIYF
>TRBJ1-5|TRBV7-2|-
CASSLNRVGQPQHF
>TRBJ1-2|TRBV18|TRBD1
CASSPRQGEGYTF
>TRBJ2-7|TRBV19|TRBD1
CASSRGQSSYEQYF
>TRBJ2-2|TRBV5-1|TRBD2
CASSPSSGVYTGELFF
>TRBJ1-4|TRBV28|TRBD1
CASSPGGGREKLFF
>TRBJ2-5|TRBV7-2|-
CASSLSLGQETQYF
>TRBJ1-5|TRBV5-1|TRBD1
CASSRKGDRADVPQHF
>TRBJ2-5|TRBV6-4|-
CASSRTIRETQYF
>TRBJ1-2|TRBV7-9|-
CASSLAGGNYGYTF